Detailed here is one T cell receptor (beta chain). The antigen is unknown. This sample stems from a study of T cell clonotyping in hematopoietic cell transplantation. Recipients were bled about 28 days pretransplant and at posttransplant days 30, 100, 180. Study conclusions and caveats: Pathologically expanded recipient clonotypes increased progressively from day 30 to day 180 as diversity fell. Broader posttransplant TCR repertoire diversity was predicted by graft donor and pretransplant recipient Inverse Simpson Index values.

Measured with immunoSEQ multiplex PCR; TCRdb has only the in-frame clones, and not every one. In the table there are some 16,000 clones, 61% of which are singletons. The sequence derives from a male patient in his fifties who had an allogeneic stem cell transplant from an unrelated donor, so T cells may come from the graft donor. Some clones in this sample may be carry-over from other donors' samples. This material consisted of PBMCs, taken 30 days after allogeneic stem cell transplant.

CDR3 sequence reads: CASSSRDSGSYEQYF. CDR3 in DNA: TGTGCCAGCAGTTCCCGGGACTCTGGGAGCTACGAGCAGTACTTC. This chain links TRBV6-5 with TRBJ2-7; D might be TRBD2 (6 bases). Per germline, CDR1 MNHEY and CDR2 SVGAGI. The germline V and J ends were trimmed by 4 bases and 3 bases, with 16 bases remaining between them. The CDR3 totals 15 residues.